Presented here are 14 T cell receptor beta chains from one specimen sequenced in a study of T cell clonality in common variable immunodeficiency. Assay: immunoSEQ multiplex PCR; the TCRdb copy retains only in-frame clones and omits some. The sample yields approximately 51,000 clones, without any singletons. Specimen: peripheral blood mononuclear cells. All receptors derive from a person between 18 and 75 years old in good health.

The sample holds many counts of this clone. With the read ending 3 residues before the CDR3 end, the germline J gene is used to fill in that end. The J gene is TRBJ2-7, the V gene TRBV30; D is possibly TRBD2 (5 bases). CDR3 length: 14 residues. Germline V lookup: CDR1 GTSNPN, CDR2 SVGIG (reference sequence). With 0 bases removed from V and 3 bases from J, the gap between germline ends came to 12 bases. CDR3 sequence: CAWSVVAGYYEQYF. The DNA read from the CDR3 is TGTGCCTGGAGTGTTGTGGCGGGTTACTACGAG.

Many counts were recorded for this clone. The read falls 3 residues short of the CDR3 end, and the missing part is taken from the germline J gene. The chain employs TRBV30 and TRBJ2-5, with 7 bases aligning to TRBD1. The trim removed 4 bases at V and 5 bases at J, leaving 10 bases unmatched. The germline CDR1 and CDR2 sequences are GTSNPN and SVGIG (reference sequence). The CDR3 covers 14 residues. The CDR3 reads CAWMGQLPPETQYF. Incomplete CDR3 DNA: TGTGCCTGGATGGGACAGCTCCCCCCGGAGACC.

This clone came up many times. The read gets to within 3 residues of the CDR3 end, and the germline J gene fills in the rest. This chain uses TRBV5-1 with TRBJ1-1; TRBD1 might be the D (6 bases). Germline V gives CDR1 SGHRS, CDR2 YFSETQ. The CDR3 loop spans 13 amino acids. The covered CDR3 bases are TGCGCCAGCAGCTTCGGGGGGCGCGGGGAA. As protein: CASSFGGRGE. The whole CDR3 protein reads CASSFGGRGEAFF.

This clone has ten or more counts. The CDR3 extends 3 residues past the end of the read, so its final part is completed from the germline J gene. This chain uses TRBV10-3 with TRBJ2-3, with 8 bases identical to TRBD2. V lost 3 bases and J lost 6; bases outside the gene matches: 5. This CDR3 contains 14 residues. Germline V gene data show CDR1 as ENHRY and CDR2 as SYGVKD. The sequenced part of the CDR3 DNA is TGTGCCATCAGTGAATCGGGGGGGGAGGATACG. Its translation is CAISESGGEDT. The whole CDR3 protein is CAISESGGEDTQYF.

This clone came up many times. Coverage ceases 3 residues before the CDR3 finishes, and the germline J gene fills in the end. The J gene is TRBJ2-2, the V gene TRBV19; perhaps TRBD1 as D (6 bases). The CDR3 runs 12 residues. Looked up from germline, CDR1 is LNHDA and CDR2 is SQIVND (reference sequence). Trimming removed 7 bases from V and 7 bases from J, with 10 bases in between. The CDR3 sequence is CASMRGNGELFF. The part of the CDR3 DNA that was read is TGTGCCAGTATGAGGGGGAACGGGGAG.

This clone was seen ten or more times. The missing CDR3 end, 3 residues past where the read stops, is filled in from the germline J gene. The chain carries TRBV14 and TRBJ1-2; tentatively, D is TRBD1 (5 bases). The germline V gene encodes CDR1 SGHDN and CDR2 FVKESK. The CDR3 covers 15 residues. Trimming took off 0 bases at V and 4 bases at J, with 12 bases between the two ends. Partial CDR3 DNA: TGTGCCAGCAGCCAAGATCTCCGGACACTCTATGGC. Amino acids: CASSQDLRTLYG. The complete CDR3 reads CASSQDLRTLYGYTF.

This clone appeared many times. Sequencing ends 3 residues short of the CDR3 end; the germline J gene provides the rest. The J gene is TRBJ2-3, the V gene TRBV6-2 or TRBV6-3, with TRBD2 as a possible D gene (7 bases). This CDR3 has 15 amino acids. V lost 4 bases and J lost 6, with 17 bases in between. CDR1 is MNHEY and CDR2 is SVGEGT in the germline V gene. The CDR3 protein is CASSLKGGPWDTQYF. CDR3 DNA, as far as it was read: TGTGCCAGCAGTTTGAAGGGGGGGCCGTGGGATACG.

This clone was counted many times. The CDR3 is cut off 3 residues early in the read; its end comes from the germline J gene. The rearrangement joins TRBV19 to TRBJ2-5, with 9 bases identical to TRBD1. Trimming cost V 4 bases and J 5 bases; bases outside gene matches: 11. The length of the CDR3 is 16 residues. Germline V gene sequence: CDR1 LNHDA, CDR2 SQIVND (reference sequence). The covered CDR3 bases are TGTGCCAGTAGTACCTCACGACAGGGGGGTGGCGAGACC. It codes for CASSTSRQGGGET. The CDR3 in its entirety is CASSTSRQGGGETQYF.

This clone appeared many times. The CDR3 end falls 3 residues outside the read, so it is completed with the germline J gene. The rearrangement links TRBV7-8 to TRBJ1-6, with 11 bases aligning to TRBD1. This CDR3 is 14 amino acids long. The junction had 2 bases not matched to a gene; V was cut back by 4 bases and J by 9 bases. CDR1 and CDR2 from the germline V gene are SGHVS and FQNEAQ. Incomplete CDR3 DNA: TGTGCCAGCAGCTCCGGGACAGGGGGTTCACCC. This codes for CASSSGTGGSP. The whole CDR3 reads CASSSGTGGSPLHF.

The sample holds many counts of this clone. The sequenced fragment ends 3 residues before the CDR3 boundary, so the rest is inferred from the germline J gene. The chain uses TRBV30 and TRBJ1-5; a possible D gene is TRBD1 (6 bases). CDR1 is GTSNPN, CDR2 SVGIG, per germline (reference sequence). Trimming took 0 bases from V and 2 from J, leaving 8 bases between them. The CDR3 contains 14 residues. The sequenced part of the CDR3 DNA is TGTGCCTGGAGTGTAGGGGGAGGCAATCAGCCC. Protein: CAWSVGGGNQP. The entire CDR3 sequence reads CAWSVGGGNQPQHF.

This clone was observed at least ten times. The CDR3 end falls 3 residues outside the read, so it is completed with the germline J gene. The chain employs TRBV6-1 and TRBJ1-5; the D is unclear. The V and J ends lost 0 bases and 3 bases respectively, with 3 bases between them. The CDR3 extends over 13 amino acids. CDR1 is MNHNS, CDR2 SASEGT, per germline. CDR3 sequence reads: CASSEAVNQPQHF. CDR3 bases read: TGTGCCAGCAGTGAAGCCGTCAATCAGCCC.

This clone showed up many times. Read sequence stops 3 residues before the CDR3 end, and the germline J gene provides the missing end. V gene TRBV5-6 combines with J gene TRBJ2-7; D possibly corresponds to TRBD1 (6 bases). The germline V and J ends were trimmed by 3 bases and 1 base, with 8 bases remaining between them. Germline CDR1 reads SGHDT; CDR2 reads YYEEEE. The CDR3 consists of 13 residues. CDR3 DNA (partial): TGTGCCAGCAGCTCTGGACAGTCCTACGAG. Translating gives CASSSGQSYE. The entire CDR3 protein is CASSSGQSYEQYF. The entire variable domain, with the rest obtained from reference TRBV5-6 and TRBJ2-7, is as follows: DAGVTQSPTHLIKTRGQQVTLRCSPKSGHDTVSWYQQALGQGPQFIFQYYEEEERQRGNFPDRFSGHQFPNYSSELNVNALLLGDSALYLCASSSGQSYEQYFGPGTRLTVT.

This clone was seen at least ten times. Sequencing ends 3 residues short of the CDR3 end; the germline J gene provides the rest. This chain joins TRBV6-2 or TRBV6-3 and TRBJ1-2; 7 bases are a match to TRBD1. CDR1 and CDR2 from the germline V gene are MNHEY and SVGEGT. The length of the CDR3 is 16 residues. J was trimmed by 4 bases and V by 2 bases; bases with no gene match: 10. The DNA read from the CDR3 is TGTGCCAGCAGTTACGGGGACAGTCGAAGGAGCTATGGC. It translates to CASSYGDSRRSYG. The full CDR3 protein reads CASSYGDSRRSYGYTF.

This clone occurred a few times. The CDR3 end falls 3 residues outside the read, so it is completed with the germline J gene. V is TRBV19 and J is TRBJ1-5; perhaps TRBD1 as D (6 bases). CDR1 and CDR2 from the germline V gene are LNHDA and SQIVND (reference sequence). CDR3 length: 14 amino acids. The sequenced CDR3 bases are TGTGCCCGCGAAGGGGGACTAGGAACAGATCCC. Translating gives CAREGGLGTDP. The complete CDR3 sequence is CAREGGLGTDPQHF. The complete variable domain, with remaining parts taken from reference TRBV19 and TRBJ1-5, reads DGGITQSPKYLFRKEGQNVTLSCEQNLNHDAMYWYRQDPGQGLRLIYYSQIVNDFQKGDIAEGYSVSREKKESFPLTVTSAQKNPTAFYLCAREGGLGTDPQHFGDGTRLSIL.